Listed below are T cell receptor beta chains from one sample, sequenced in a study of blood T cells in healthy people across ages. MiXCR, run by TCRdb on the 5' RACE reads, gives a single entry per CDR3 protein. The table lists about 2 million distinct CDR3 sequences, about 49% of them singletons. Sequencing was performed on blood. Receptor source: a woman in her thirties or forties in good health. Each CDR3 is given with its conserved first and last residue.

V gene	J gene	CDR3 protein
TRBV20-1	TRBJ1-2	CSARDPRRPNGYTF
TRBV5-1	TRBJ1-1	CASSSGPQGTVNTGAFF
TRBV7-9	TRBJ2-7	CASSLGSGGFSYEQYF
TRBV6-9	TRBJ2-7	CASSGGASDSYEQYF
TRBV27	TRBJ2-1	CASSLSRAREQFF
TRBV20-1	TRBJ1-2	CSARELGGPFNYGYTF
TRBV5-8	TRBJ2-6	CASSLRQGANVLTF
TRBV7-9	TRBJ1-2	CASSLGRQGFYGYTF
TRBV28	TRBJ2-5	CASSLQGRSYQETQYF
TRBV27	TRBJ1-5	CASSNHRERQPQHF
TRBV5-1	TRBJ2-3	CASRPGVMRVLTDTQYF
TRBV20-1	TRBJ2-4	CSASSPGRGGTKNIQYF
TRBV7-8	TRBJ2-3	CPSSLTLTDTSTDTQYF
TRBV5-1	TRBJ2-7	CASSLGMNYEQYF
TRBV28	TRBJ2-3	CASSSSGEVTDTQYF
TRBV20-1	TRBJ1-2	CSARAVGMSYGYTF
TRBV9	TRBJ1-2	CASSGQGSYGYTF
TRBV24-1	NA	CATSDPGQGAGETQYF
TRBV28	NA	CASSRPDRPDYEQYF
TRBV9	TRBJ2-3	CASSEKNSRGQTDTQYF
TRBV27	TRBJ2-3	CASSRQTQGWSTDTQYF
TRBV4-2	TRBJ2-3	CASSQVLGTQQYF
TRBV29-1	TRBJ2-7	CSVADRGVTYEQYF
TRBV5-6	TRBJ2-4	CASSGKAKNIQYF
TRBV25-1	TRBJ2-5	CASRESGDGETQYF
TRBV20-1	TRBJ2-3	CSAKKPGLAGGFDTQYF
TRBV7-8	TRBJ2-7	CASSSRARHNYNEQYF
TRBV12-3/TRBV12-4	TRBJ2-3	CASTPAGDYTDTQYF
TRBV5-1	TRBJ2-5	CASSDPSRGTGGQETQYF
TRBV3-1	TRBJ1-2	CASSQFSGTGSVYGYTF
TRBV7-7	TRBJ2-5	CASSRLAIGEQYF
TRBV12-3/TRBV12-4	TRBJ2-1	CASSLRDTYNEQFF
TRBV28	TRBJ2-3	CASSPGLLTDTQYF
TRBV6-4	NA	CARNRGYEQYF
TRBV6-1	TRBJ2-3	CASIKTADSTDTQYF
TRBV4-3	TRBJ2-1	CASSQGAQGYNEQFF
TRBV7-2	NA	CASSARASSEQYF
TRBV7-9	TRBJ2-1	CASSLGTRDEQFF
TRBV19	TRBJ2-5	CASTTVGSETQYF
TRBV7-2	TRBJ1-4	CASSSQTRVNEKLFF
TRBV15	TRBJ2-5	CVTSRGDRGLQETQYF
TRBV7-8	TRBJ2-7	CASSSGRQNYEQYF
TRBV21-1	TRBJ1-2	CASSKVTKIGYGYTF